The 19 T cell receptor beta chains below were found in one sample sequenced in a study of glioma-infiltrating T cells after dendritic cell vaccination. Regarding time point: after dendritic cell vaccination, including at tumor progression/relapse. Assay used: immunoSEQ multiplex PCR; TCRdb lists only in-frame clones, some missing. The table records 70,000 to 95,000 clones, roughly 87% of them present only once. The material sequenced was blood, taken after dendritic cell vaccination. Receptors were obtained from a human donor with glioblastoma.

V and J are TRBV28 and TRBJ2-5; TRBD1 aligns across 8 bases. In germline, CDR1 is MDHEN, CDR2 SYDVKM. V gave up 7 bases and J gave up 2 bases; unmatched junction bases: 9. CDR3 size: 15 residues. The CDR3 region has the DNA TGTGCCAGCACCCAGGGGGCTTTCCCACAAGAGACCCAGTACTTC. Encoded protein: CASTQGAFPQETQYF.

This chain uses TRBV7-8 with TRBJ1-2, with a possible D match to TRBD1 (6 bases). The germline CDR1 and CDR2 sequences are SGHVS and FQNEAQ. The CDR3 runs to 14 residues. V was trimmed by 0 bases and J by 6 bases, leaving 11 bases between them. The CDR3 sequence is CASSLAGAGHGYTF. DNA of the CDR3: TGTGCCAGCAGCTTAGCGGGGGCAGGTCATGGCTACACCTTC.

The chain uses TRBV30 and TRBJ1-6; 12 bases line up with TRBD1. V was clipped by 7 bases and J by 10 bases; unmatched bases: 11. Germline CDR1 reads GTSNPN; CDR2 reads SVGIG (reference sequence). This CDR3 has 15 residues. CDR3 sequence reads: CALNSRDRGRSPLHF. DNA for the CDR3: TGTGCCTTAAACAGCCGGGACAGGGGGCGATCACCCCTCCACTTT.

This clone appeared a single time. The chain recombines TRBV18 with TRBJ1-5; 7 bases are shared with TRBD1. V dropped 5 bases and J dropped 2; count of bases not matched to a gene: 9. Germline V gene sequence: CDR1 KGHSH, CDR2 LQKENI. The CDR3 loop spans 16 amino acids. In DNA form, the CDR3 reads TGTGCCAGCTCAGGGGACAGTTTAGGCGGCAATCAGCCCCAGCATTTT. It codes for CASSGDSLGGNQPQHF. The entire variable domain, with the rest obtained from reference TRBV18 and TRBJ1-5, is as follows: NAGVMQNPRHLVRRRGQEARLRCSPMKGHSHVYWYRQLPEEGLKFMVYLQKENIIDESGMPKERFSAEFPKEGPSILRIQQVVRGDSAAYFCASSGDSLGGNQPQHFGDGTRLSIL.

The gene calls are TRBV18 and TRBJ2-7, with a tentative D call TRBD1 (7 bases). The CDR3 has 13 residues. Trimming left V 5 bases short and J 3 bases short, with 11 bases between. Germline CDR1 and CDR2: KGHSH and LQKENI. The CDR3 reads CASSGGTDYEQYF. DNA for the CDR3: TGTGCCAGCTCAGGCGGGACAGACTACGAGCAGTACTTC.

The genes are TRBV7-3 and TRBJ2-3, with TRBD2 identical over 8 bases. The CDR3 extends over 15 amino acids. CDR1 and CDR2 (germline): SGHTA, FQGTGA. The ends lost 5 bases at V and 2 bases at J; junction bases unmatched: 6. This chain's CDR3 is CASSPSGGSTDTQYF. For the CDR3, the DNA is TGTGCCAGCAGCCCCAGCGGGGGATCCACAGATACGCAGTATTTT. Drawing the rest from reference TRBV7-3 and TRBJ2-3, the complete variable domain is GAGVSQTPSNKVTEKGKYVELRCDPISGHTALYWYRQSLGQGPEFLIYFQGTGAADDSGLPNDRFFAVRPEGSVSTLKIQRTERGDSAVYLCASSPSGGSTDTQYFGPGTRLTVL.

This clone was counted once. The chain is built from TRBV7-9 and TRBJ2-7; 10 bases match TRBD1. The CDR3 runs to 15 residues. Unmatched junction bases numbered 6, after V lost 1 base and J lost 6 bases. The V gene's germline CDR1 is SEHNR and CDR2 FQNEAQ (reference sequence). CDR3 protein: CASSLERQGAGEQYF. The CDR3 nucleotides read TGTGCCAGCAGCTTAGAGCGACAGGGGGCGGGCGAGCAGTACTTC.

This clone showed up just a few times. This chain connects TRBV5-1 to TRBJ1-1, with no clear D. V was shortened by 0 bases and J by 5 bases, with 11 bases between the two germline ends. CDR1 SGHRS and CDR2 YFSETQ come from the germline V gene. The CDR3 covers 14 residues. The CDR3 spells CASSLVSGSTEAFF. The CDR3 region has the DNA TGCGCCAGCAGCTTGGTATCGGGGAGTACTGAAGCTTTCTTT.

This clone occurred a few times. This rearrangement joins TRBV5-8 to TRBJ1-5; 7 bases fit TRBD1. Germline V gene lookup returns CDR1 SGHTS and CDR2 YDEGEE. This CDR3 spans 14 amino acids. V dropped 3 bases and J dropped 9; count of bases not matched to a gene: 9. The CDR3 loop is CASSSGDSSGPQHF. The CDR3 nucleotides are TGTGCCAGCAGCTCGGGGGACAGCTCAGGGCCCCAGCATTTT.

The genes are TRBV6-6 and TRBJ2-7; D might be TRBD2 (5 bases). Germline CDR1 MNHNY, CDR2 SVGAGI (reference sequence). The V end lost 7 bases, the J end lost 3 bases, and 13 bases lay between the germline ends. This CDR3 comprises 13 residues. The CDR3 region is CASIGRADYEQYF. The CDR3 nucleotides are TGTGCCAGCATTGGGCGAGCGGACTACGAGCAGTACTTC.

This sequence joins TRBV19 and TRBJ1-5; 7 bases fit TRBD1. This CDR3 has 16 amino acids. CDR1 and CDR2 from the germline V gene are LNHDA and SQIVND (reference sequence). The V gene end was trimmed by 2 bases and the J gene end by 7 bases; junction bases not matched to a gene: 11. Here the CDR3 reads CASSIRQGLAGQPQHF. As DNA, the CDR3 is TGTGCCAGTAGTATAAGACAGGGATTAGCGGGGCAGCCCCAGCATTTT.

The chain carries TRBV19 and TRBJ1-2; D is unclear. The V and J ends lost 1 base and 4 bases respectively, with 16 bases between them. The CDR3 totals 16 residues. Germline lookup yields CDR1 LNHDA and CDR2 SQIVND (reference sequence). As DNA, the CDR3 is TGTGCCAGTAGTATAGGCGAGTCCCCACTTCTCTATGGCTACACCTTC. Amino acid sequence: CASSIGESPLLYGYTF.

This sequence joins TRBV27 and TRBJ1-1, with 9 bases identical to TRBD1. The CDR3 sequence is 18 residues long. Losses at the gene ends were 3 bases for V and 10 bases for J; bases not matched to a gene: 21. The germline CDR1 and CDR2 sequences are MNHEY and SMNVEV (reference sequence). CDR3 protein: CASSFSPYLFGTGLIAFF. In nucleotides, the CDR3 is TGTGCCAGCAGTTTTTCCCCCTACTTATTCGGGACAGGGTTAATAGCTTTCTTT.

The rearrangement uses TRBV11-2 and TRBJ1-2; D perhaps matches TRBD1 (6 bases). V was pared by 5 bases and J by 2 bases, with 9 bases between. The CDR3 extends over 13 amino acids. CDR1 SGHAT and CDR2 FQNNGV come from the germline V gene. CDR3 protein: CASSPDRNYGYTF. The CDR3 DNA reads TGTGCCAGCAGCCCAGACAGGAACTATGGCTACACCTTC.

The rearrangement uses TRBV11-3 and TRBJ2-3; 10 bases match TRBD2. Germline values: CDR1 SGHNT, CDR2 YENEEA. This CDR3 contains 17 residues. Trimming took 4 bases from V and 4 from J; bases not matched to a gene: 11. The CDR3 DNA is TGTGCCAGCAGCTACAGGATGAGCGGGGGGGCGTCAGATACGCAGTATTTT. This sequence encodes CASSYRMSGGASDTQYF.

The rearrangement links TRBV5-1 to TRBJ2-5; a weak D match, TRBD2 (5 bases). Germline CDR1 is SGHRS and CDR2 is YFSETQ. With 6 bases removed from V and 3 bases from J, the gap between germline ends came to 18 bases. This CDR3 has 15 amino acids. The CDR3 DNA reads TGCGCCAGCACCCTACTCGCGGGTGGGAAAGAGACCCAGTACTTC. This codes for CASTLLAGGKETQYF.

The genes are TRBV5-1 and TRBJ1-4, with 9 bases fitting TRBD1. Germline CDR1 SGHRS, CDR2 YFSETQ. There are 15 residues in the CDR3. V was clipped by 2 bases and J by 5 bases; unmatched bases: 4. This CDR3 is CASSFLQGANEKLFF. CDR3 DNA: TGCGCCAGCAGCTTCCTACAGGGGGCGAATGAAAAACTGTTTTTT.

The V and J genes are TRBV2 and TRBJ2-5; tentatively, D is TRBD2 (6 bases). From germline, CDR1 is SNHLY and CDR2 FYNNEI. The CDR3 is 15 amino acids. Trimming took off 3 bases at V and 6 bases at J, with 17 bases between the two ends. The CDR3 DNA reads as TGTGCCAGCAGTGAGGGGACGGGGGTTGTAAAGACCCAGTACTTC. It specifies CASSEGTGVVKTQYF. Full variable domain (remainder filled in from reference TRBV2 and TRBJ2-5): EPEVTQTPSHQVTQMGQEVILRCVPISNHLYFYWYRQILGQKVEFLVSFYNNEISEKSEIFDDQFSVERPDGSNFTLKIRSTKLEDSAMYFCASSEGTGVVKTQYFGPGTRLLVL.

This sequence joins TRBV6-6 and TRBJ2-3; D is ambiguous. Germline V gene sequence: CDR1 MNHNY, CDR2 SVGAGI (reference sequence). With 4 bases removed from V and 5 bases from J, the gap between germline ends came to 4 bases. The CDR3 totals 11 residues. CDR3 sequence reads: CASSSLDTQYF. The DNA of the CDR3 is TGTGCCAGCAGTTCCCTAGATACGCAGTATTTT.